The 5 T cell receptor beta chains reported below all come from one sample, sequenced in a study of CD8+CD57+ T cells in acquired aplastic anemia. For sequencing, patients were chosen who had shown expansion of CD8+CD57+ cells by flow cytometry. Genomic DNA was employed as the template in profiling TCR beta VDJ and CDR3. Each CDR3 protein is one row after TCRdb ran MiXCR on the reads. The sample yields around 200,000 distinct CDR3 sequences, 50% to 65% seen once. The sequenced sample was sorted CD4+, CD8+, or CD8+CD57+ T cells (not recorded which) from PBMCs. All receptors derive from a human donor with aplastic anemia.

This clonotype was detected only a few times. The J gene is TRBJ2-3, the V gene TRBV19; no firm D call. Germline CDR1 reads LNHDA; CDR2 reads SQIVND (reference sequence). This CDR3 spans 12 amino acids. The V end lost 5 bases, the J end lost 6 bases, and 9 bases lay between the germline ends. CDR3 sequence reads: CASSDPMDTQYF. CDR3 nucleotides: TGTGCCAGTAGTGATCCGATGGATACGCAGTATTTT.

Comment on this clonotype: A read error may account for a junction end that differs from germline. The rearrangement uses TRBV4-1 and TRBJ2-1, with 11 bases matching TRBD2. The CDR3 contains 17 residues. Germline V gives CDR1 MGHRA, CDR2 YSYEKL. CDR3 sequence reads: CASSQDTSGSYYNEQFF. The CDR3 nucleotides read TGTGCCAGCAGCCAAGATACTAGCGGGAGTTACTACAATGAGCAGTTCTTC.

The gene calls are TRBV9 and TRBJ2-1; no firm D call. The CDR3 covers 15 residues. Germline V CDR1 and CDR2: SGDLS, YYNGEE. The germline V and J ends were trimmed by 3 bases and 4 bases, with 14 bases remaining between them. As DNA, the CDR3 is TGTGCCAGCAGCGCTGCTAGGTTATCGTACAATGAGCAGTTCTTC. It translates to CASSAARLSYNEQFF.

A note on this clonotype: Because the CDR3 is missing its conserved closing phenylalanine or tryptophan, this is likely a read error. V usage is TRBV7-9 and J usage is TRBJ2-7; TRBD2 matches 7 bases. The CDR3 runs to 15 residues. V was clipped by 5 bases and J by 4 bases; unmatched bases: 11. Germline CDR1 and CDR2: SEHNR and FQNEAQ (reference sequence). This chain's CDR3 is CASSPRTSRSYEQYL. The CDR3 DNA reads TGTGCCAGCAGCCCAAGGACTAGTCGGTCTTACGAGCAGTACCTC.

This clonotype was observed at least ten times. The CDR3 nucleotides read TGCGCCAGCAGCCAACACACAGGGGGAAGTCAGCCCCAGCATTTT. This gives the protein CASSQHTGGSQPQHF. The gene calls are TRBV4-1 and TRBJ1-5, with 8 nucleotides matching TRBD1. Germline V lookup: CDR1 MGHRA, CDR2 YSYEKL. The CDR3 has 15 amino acids. The V gene end was trimmed by 2 bases and the J gene end by 6 bases; junction bases not matched to a gene: 6.